The 5 T cell receptor beta chains below all came from one sample that was sequenced in a study of T cell responses to AZD1222 COVID-19 vaccine (dated by TCRdb to the early 2020s). This sample's time point label indicates: baseline before first vaccination. Libraries came from the immunoSEQ multiplex PCR assay. TCRdb limited this immuneACCESS table to in-frame rearrangements with V and J called. A share of clones is missing; checked studies link under half to unresolved V genes, and the rest is unexplained. The sample table contains over 150,000 clones; only one count was recorded for approximately 90% of them. More than 1.3% of the sample is taken by the ten largest. The sample in question was peripheral blood, obtained on day 0 of AZD1222 vaccination. Every receptor here comes from an adult in good health.

The V gene is TRBV12-3 or TRBV12-4, the J gene TRBJ2-1, with D perhaps assigned TRBD1 or TRBD2 (6 bases each). This CDR3 has 12 residues. The germline V and J ends were trimmed by 8 bases and 7 bases, with 12 bases remaining between them. The CDR3 spells CASRGPGNEQFF. CDR3 in DNA: TGTGCCAGCCGGGGGCCGGGGAATGAGCAGTTCTTC.

The chain combines TRBV4-3 with TRBJ2-7; 8 nucleotides align to TRBD2. V shed 3 bases, J shed 4 bases, and the junction held 8 bases outside the gene matches. The CDR3 has 15 amino acids. CDR1 is LGHNA and CDR2 is YSLEER in the germline V gene. The CDR3 sequence: CASSHLNGGEYEQYF. In DNA, the CDR3 is TGCGCCAGCAGCCACCTCAACGGGGGGGAATACGAGCAGTACTTC.

DNA of the CDR3: TGTGCCAGCAGCTTAGCTGGAGCGGGGGACGGTTCACCCCTCCACTTT. Amino acids: CASSLAGAGDGSPLHF. The chain is built from TRBV11-1 and TRBJ1-6; tentative D call: TRBD1 (5 bases). This CDR3 is 16 amino acids long. Trimming removed 0 bases from V and 9 bases from J, with 15 bases in between. Germline V gives CDR1 SGHAT, CDR2 FQDESV (reference sequence).

The rearrangement uses TRBV6-6 and TRBJ2-7, with D uncertain. This CDR3 is 13 amino acids long. Germline lookup yields CDR1 MNHNY and CDR2 SVGAGI (reference sequence). With 3 bases removed from V and 3 bases from J, the gap between germline ends came to 9 bases. DNA of the CDR3: TGTGCCAGCAGTTATCCAGGAGACTACGAGCAGTACTTC. Protein: CASSYPGDYEQYF.

The chain has TRBV10-3 and TRBJ2-7; tentative D call: TRBD2 (6 bases). The CDR3 runs 16 residues. V lost 3 bases to trimming and J lost 6 bases, with 21 bases between them. Germline lookup yields CDR1 ENHRY and CDR2 SYGVKD. CDR3 sequence reads: CAISDYKEGRFGEQYF. The CDR3 DNA reads as TGTGCCATCAGTGACTACAAGGAAGGGAGGTTTGGCGAGCAGTACTTC.